The 31 T cell receptor beta chains below come from one sample, sequenced in a study of shared clonotypes between healthy human individuals. The protocol was immunoSEQ multiplex PCR, while the TCRdb copy is restricted to in-frame clones and leaves out a portion. The table lists some 1 million clones, more than 65% of them singletons. Sequencing input: memory CD4+ T cells sorted from blood. Specified subset: CD45RA-negative fraction. The source is a man aged 18 to 30 in good health.

CDR3 coding DNA: TGTGCCTGCCCAGTCCCCAACAGGGGAAATAATTCACCCCTCCACTTT. Amino acids: CACPVPNRGNNSPLHF. The V gene is TRBV30, the J gene TRBJ1-6, with 7 bases lining up with TRBD1. This CDR3 region has 16 residues. The trim removed 6 bases at V and 5 bases at J, leaving 13 bases unmatched. In germline, CDR1 is GTSNPN, CDR2 SVGIG (reference sequence). The full variable domain, its missing parts supplied by reference TRBV30 and TRBJ1-6, is SQTIHQWPATLVQPVGSPLSLECTVEGTSNPNLYWYRQAAGRGLQLLFYSVGIGQISSEVPQNLSASRPQDRQFILSSKKLLLSDSGFYLCACPVPNRGNNSPLHFGNGTRLTVT.

This chain links TRBV30 with TRBJ2-3; TRBD1 matches 8 bases. CDR1 and CDR2 (germline): GTSNPN, SVGIG (reference sequence). The CDR3 has 14 amino acids. After removal of 2 bases from V and 5 bases from J, the junction contained 6 bases not matched to a gene. CDR3 nucleotides: TGTGCCTGGAGTCTCAGGGGGCAGGGAGATACGCAGTATTTT. It specifies CAWSLRGQGDTQYF.

The rearrangement links TRBV30 to TRBJ2-1; D uncertain. The CDR3 length is 13 residues. V lost 3 bases and J lost 6, with 12 bases in between. From germline, CDR1 is GTSNPN and CDR2 SVGIG (reference sequence). DNA for the CDR3: TGTGCCTGGAGCGGCAATCGAGGCAATGAGCAGTTCTTC. Translated: CAWSGNRGNEQFF.

The chain is built from TRBV7-9 and TRBJ2-1; 8 bases line up with TRBD2. The germline CDR1 and CDR2 sequences are SEHNR and FQNEAQ (reference sequence). The V segment lost 6 bases and the J segment 0 bases; nucleotides outside the gene matches: 10. The CDR3 is 17 residues long. In DNA, the CDR3 is TGTGCCAGCAGTACATGGGGGGCGGGAGGCTCCTACAATGAGCAGTTCTTC. As protein: CASSTWGAGGSYNEQFF.

V is TRBV9 and J is TRBJ2-3; 11 bases are shared with TRBD2. Trimming removed 4 bases from V and 5 bases from J; junction bases left unmatched: 6. The length of the CDR3 is 15 residues. Germline assignment: CDR1 SGDLS and CDR2 YYNGEE. CDR3 nucleotide sequence: TGTGCCAGCAGCTCAGGGACTAGCGGCTTAGATACGCAGTATTTT. It translates to CASSSGTSGLDTQYF.

This rearrangement joins TRBV9 to TRBJ2-3; TRBD2 matches 9 bases. This CDR3 comprises 16 residues. Germline values: CDR1 SGDLS, CDR2 YYNGEE. V trimming: 4 bases; J trimming: 5 bases; junction bases outside the gene matches: 11. This chain's CDR3 is CASSPSAGGTIDTQYF. The CDR3 DNA follows: TGTGCCAGCAGCCCCTCTGCGGGAGGGACAATAGATACGCAGTATTTT.

This clone has just a few counts. The chain couples TRBV6-4 to TRBJ1-2; D remains unclear. Trimming stripped 4 bases from V and 9 bases from J, with 15 bases between. Germline loops: CDR1 MRHNA, CDR2 SNTAGT. The CDR3 consists of 13 residues. The CDR3 DNA reads as TGTGCCAGCAGTGGATCAGGAGGGTATAGCTACACCTTC. It translates to CASSGSGGYSYTF.

The chain recombines TRBV30 with TRBJ2-1; no definite D call. Germline loops: CDR1 GTSNPN, CDR2 SVGIG (reference sequence). There are 14 residues in the CDR3. Between the trimmed V and J ends, which lost 0 bases and 6 bases, there was a span of 12 bases. CDR3 in amino acids: CAWSVRVRANEQFF. In DNA form, the CDR3 reads TGTGCCTGGAGTGTCCGGGTCCGGGCCAATGAGCAGTTCTTC. The entire variable domain, with the rest obtained from reference TRBV30 and TRBJ2-1, is as follows: SQTIHQWPATLVQPVGSPLSLECTVEGTSNPNLYWYRQAAGRGLQLLFYSVGIGQISSEVPQNLSASRPQDRQFILSSKKLLLSDSGFYLCAWSVRVRANEQFFGPGTRLTVL.

Only a few counts were recorded for this clone. The V and J genes are TRBV6-5 and TRBJ2-5, with 7 bases identical to TRBD1. The V gene end was trimmed by 4 bases and the J gene end by 6 bases; junction bases not matched to a gene: 11. Germline assignment: CDR1 MNHEY and CDR2 SVGAGI. The CDR3 length is 15 residues. CDR3 DNA sequence: TGTGCCAGCAGTTCTCCGACGACAGGGCAAAAGACCCAGTACTTC. Translated, it gives CASSSPTTGQKTQYF.

A few counts support this clone. Other DNA sequences in the sample encode the same CDR3. The chain carries TRBV6-1 and TRBJ1-5; D gene uncertain. With 7 bases removed from V and 4 bases from J, the gap between germline ends came to 8 bases. This CDR3 has 12 residues. Germline V lookup: CDR1 MNHNS, CDR2 SASEGT. DNA for the CDR3: TGTGCCAGCAAAGAGTTTAATCAGCCCCAGCATTTT. It specifies CASKEFNQPQHF.

For this clone: Other DNA variants within this sample encode the same CDR3. This rearrangement joins TRBV5-1 to TRBJ2-3; TRBD2 matches 12 bases. The CDR3 runs 16 residues. V gave up 2 bases and J gave up 3 bases; unmatched junction bases: 4. CDR1 and CDR2 from the germline V gene are SGHRS and YFSETQ. CDR3 in DNA: TGCGCCAGCAGCTTACTAGCGGGAGGATCGACAGATACGCAGTATTTT. Translating it yields CASSLLAGGSTDTQYF.

This clone was observed a single time. The chain recombines TRBV9 with TRBJ2-5; 8 bases fit TRBD2. J gave up 5 bases and V 0 bases, and 15 bases lay outside the gene matches. This CDR3 contains 18 residues. Germline V lookup: CDR1 SGDLS, CDR2 YYNGEE. The DNA of the CDR3 is TGTGCCAGCAGCGTAGGAAAGGCGGGGGGTAGGATGATCGAGACCCAGTACTTC. Translated, it gives CASSVGKAGGRMIETQYF.

This clone has only a few counts. The chain links TRBV6-1 to TRBJ1-6; D gene ambiguous. The germline CDR1 and CDR2 sequences are MNHNS and SASEGT. The CDR3 runs to 14 residues. Trimming pared 4 bases from V and 7 bases from J, leaving 11 bases between. The CDR3 region is CASSGRSMNSPLHF. The CDR3, as DNA: TGTGCCAGCAGTGGACGATCGATGAATTCACCCCTCCACTTT.

V is TRBV7-2 and J is TRBJ2-2; D is unclear. Germline V lookup: CDR1 SGHTA, CDR2 FQGNSA. This CDR3 comprises 14 residues. V was pared by 4 bases and J by 6 bases, with 12 bases between. The CDR3 DNA reads TGTGCCAGCAGCTCCCCCGAGGTGCCCGGGGAGCTGTTTTTT. The encoded protein is CASSSPEVPGELFF.

V gene TRBV6-1 combines with J gene TRBJ1-2; 7 bases are shared with TRBD1. After removal of 5 bases from V and 8 bases from J, the junction contained 8 bases not matched to a gene. Germline V gives CDR1 MNHNS, CDR2 SASEGT. The length of the CDR3 is 13 residues. The CDR3 DNA follows: TGTGCCAGCAGTTGGACAGGTTCAGTCGGCTACACCTTC. Amino acids: CASSWTGSVGYTF.

The V and J genes are TRBV11-1 and TRBJ2-7, with a weak D call TRBD2 (7 bases). V lost 0 bases and J 1 base, leaving 16 bases between the germline ends. Germline V gene sequence: CDR1 SGHAT, CDR2 FQDESV (reference sequence). This CDR3 spans 17 amino acids. The CDR3 region has the DNA TGTGCCAGCAGCTTAGCTTCACCCGGGGGGACATCCTACGAGCAGTACTTC. Amino acids: CASSLASPGGTSYEQYF.

The genes are TRBV18 and TRBJ2-3, with 7 bases matching TRBD2. The V gene's germline CDR1 is KGHSH and CDR2 LQKENI. The CDR3 is 14 residues long. V trimming: 2 bases; J trimming: 6 bases; junction bases outside the gene matches: 5. CDR3 region: CASSPTGGGDTQYF. Here the CDR3 DNA reads TGTGCCAGCTCACCAACCGGGGGAGGGGATACGCAGTATTTT.

The rearrangement links TRBV5-1 to TRBJ2-5, with TRBD1 matching 9 bases. CDR1 SGHRS and CDR2 YFSETQ come from the germline V gene. The CDR3 sequence is 15 residues long. V lost 4 bases and J lost 4; bases outside the gene matches: 8. The CDR3 DNA follows: TGCGCCAGCAGCGCTTTACAGGGGGCGAGAGAGACCCAGTACTTC. It specifies CASSALQGARETQYF.

The CDR3, as DNA: TGCGCCAGCAGCCAGGGGACTAGATACGAGCAGTACTTC. This translates into CASSQGTRYEQYF. The chain links TRBV5-1 to TRBJ2-7; 8 bases fit TRBD2. The CDR3 has 13 amino acids. The junction had 4 bases not matched to a gene; V was cut back by 4 bases and J by 4 bases. Looked up from germline, CDR1 is SGHRS and CDR2 is YFSETQ.

As concerns this clone: Within the sample, other DNA sequences also encode this same CDR3. V usage is TRBV18 and J usage is TRBJ1-5; no reliable D call. Germline V CDR1 and CDR2: KGHSH, LQKENI. V lost 3 bases, J lost 5 bases, and 8 bases lay in between. The CDR3 has 13 residues. The CDR3 loop reads CASSPTADQPQHF. CDR3 sequence (DNA): TGTGCCAGCTCACCCACGGCGGATCAGCCCCAGCATTTT.

V usage is TRBV7-8 and J usage is TRBJ2-3; D is undetermined. The CDR3 extends over 14 amino acids. Per germline, CDR1 SGHVS and CDR2 FQNEAQ. The ends were cut back, 6 bases at V and 4 bases at J, with 14 bases in the middle. CDR3 sequence (DNA): TGTGCCAGCAGGCCTTTTACCACTTCAGATACGCAGTATTTT. This gives the protein CASRPFTTSDTQYF.

The chain is built from TRBV5-1 and TRBJ1-2; D remains ambiguous. Trimming removed 0 bases at V and 8 bases at J, with 14 bases between. Looked up from germline, CDR1 is SGHRS and CDR2 is YFSETQ. This CDR3 region has 14 residues. This CDR3 reads CASSLAGQPRGYTF. The CDR3 DNA reads TGCGCCAGCAGCTTGGCCGGTCAGCCGCGGGGCTACACCTTC.

The chain employs TRBV10-3 and TRBJ2-7; weak D call: TRBD1 (5 bases). The ends were cut back, 6 bases at V and 0 bases at J, with 18 bases in the middle. Germline lookup yields CDR1 ENHRY and CDR2 SYGVKD. This CDR3 comprises 16 residues. CDR3 sequence reads: CAIRSARDSSSYEQYF. The CDR3 coding sequence is TGTGCCATCAGAAGCGCCAGGGATAGTAGCTCCTACGAGCAGTACTTC.

The chain couples TRBV6-5 to TRBJ1-1, with 9 bases lining up with TRBD1. V dropped 5 bases and J dropped 6; count of bases not matched to a gene: 7. CDR1 is MNHEY, CDR2 SVGAGI, per germline. CDR3 length: 14 residues. CDR3 amino acids: CASSPITGGAEAFF. DNA for the CDR3: TGTGCCAGCAGTCCAATTACAGGGGGCGCTGAAGCTTTCTTT.

This sequence joins TRBV5-6 and TRBJ1-2, with a weak D call TRBD1 (5 bases). The CDR3 length is 14 residues. The V end was cut by 4 bases, the J end by 4 bases, with 14 bases between. In germline, CDR1 is SGHDT, CDR2 YYEEEE. The CDR3, as DNA: TGTGCCAGCAGCGGCGGGACTCCACCCTATGGCTACACCTTC. Translation: CASSGGTPPYGYTF.

As for this clone: Additional DNA sequences in this sample encode the identical CDR3. This chain uses TRBV6-1 with TRBJ1-1; no clear D gene. The germline CDR1 and CDR2 sequences are MNHNS and SASEGT. The V end was cut by 7 bases, the J end by 1 base, with 4 bases between. This CDR3 has 11 amino acids. The CDR3 DNA follows: TGTGCCAGCACCCAGAACACTGAAGCTTTCTTT. This sequence encodes CASTQNTEAFF.

This chain uses TRBV29-1 with TRBJ1-3; 11 positions agree with TRBD1. V trimming: 4 bases; J trimming: 3 bases; junction bases outside the gene matches: 5. Germline CDR1 and CDR2: SQVTM and ANQGSEA. This CDR3 is 15 amino acids long. CDR3 coding DNA: TGCAGCGTTGGACGGACAGGGGGCAGTGGAAACACCATATATTTT. Translating it yields CSVGRTGGSGNTIYF.

The V and J genes are TRBV9 and TRBJ1-4; D perhaps matches TRBD1 (6 bases). The germline V and J ends were trimmed by 5 bases and 3 bases, with 11 bases remaining between them. The CDR3 sequence is 14 residues long. The germline gives CDR1 SGDLS, CDR2 YYNGEE. The CDR3 protein is CASRHTGSNEKLFF. CDR3 bases: TGTGCCAGCAGACATACAGGGTCTAATGAAAAACTGTTTTTT.

With respect to this clone: Other nucleotide sequences from this sample produce the same CDR3. The V gene is TRBV7-2, the J gene TRBJ1-2; D is possibly TRBD1 (5 bases). Germline V gene sequence: CDR1 SGHTA, CDR2 FQGNSA. Trimming left V 1 base short and J 4 bases short, with 10 bases between. This CDR3 is 14 amino acids long. CDR3 in DNA: TGTGCCAGCAGCTTAGTAACCGGGACCTATGGCTACACCTTC. The encoded protein is CASSLVTGTYGYTF.

This clone was found once. V usage is TRBV19 and J usage is TRBJ2-7; no definite D call. This CDR3 region has 11 residues. CDR1 and CDR2 from the germline V gene are LNHDA and SQIVND (reference sequence). Trimming took off 5 bases at V and 7 bases at J, with 9 bases between the two ends. CDR3 nucleotide sequence: TGTGCCAGTAGTTGGCACCCAGAGCAGTACTTC. It is translated as CASSWHPEQYF.

The chain employs TRBV6-5 and TRBJ2-5, with a tentative D call TRBD2 (5 bases). Deletions cut 6 bases from V and 5 bases from J, with 10 bases between. Germline V CDR1 and CDR2: MNHEY, SVGAGI. This CDR3 has 12 residues. CDR3 sequence (DNA): TGTGCCAGCAGACGGGGAACGGAGACCCAGTACTTC. This encodes CASRRGTETQYF.